The sequence of this TCR beta chain was determined in a study of T-cell reconstitution after alpha-beta-depleted transplantation in children. Study-level findings and limits: The main origin of T-cell counts and diversity one year after transplant was newly produced T cells. Certain patients had high TCRbeta diversity at day 60, and it came from recipient T cells and thymic progenitors that survived. The origin of alpha-beta T cells about two months after transplant was reportedly several hundred expanded graft clones.

As it was prepared, the TCRbeta library received unique molecular identifiers. In TCRdb, the PCR reads were re-called with MiXCR into one record per CDR3 protein. The data contain about 98,000 distinct CDR3 sequences, around 22% of them singletons. J lost 4 bases, V lost 7 bases, and 16 bases had no gene match. This CDR3 has 17 residues. Germline V gene sequence: CDR1 DFQATT, CDR2 SNEGSKA (reference sequence). About this clonotype: The antigen is unknown.

The chain uses TRBV20-1 and TRBJ2-3; TRBD2 matches at 11 bases. The sequences come from PBMCs, collected before TCRalphabeta/CD19-depleted stem cell transplant. The sequence was collected from a boy aged 2 to 10 with acute lymphoblastic leukemia, due to receive a stem cell transplant. CDR3 residues: CSGGGGTSGGPSDTQYF. The CDR3 DNA follows: TGCAGTGGTGGAGGCGGGACTAGCGGAGGGCCCTCAGATACGCAGTATTTT.